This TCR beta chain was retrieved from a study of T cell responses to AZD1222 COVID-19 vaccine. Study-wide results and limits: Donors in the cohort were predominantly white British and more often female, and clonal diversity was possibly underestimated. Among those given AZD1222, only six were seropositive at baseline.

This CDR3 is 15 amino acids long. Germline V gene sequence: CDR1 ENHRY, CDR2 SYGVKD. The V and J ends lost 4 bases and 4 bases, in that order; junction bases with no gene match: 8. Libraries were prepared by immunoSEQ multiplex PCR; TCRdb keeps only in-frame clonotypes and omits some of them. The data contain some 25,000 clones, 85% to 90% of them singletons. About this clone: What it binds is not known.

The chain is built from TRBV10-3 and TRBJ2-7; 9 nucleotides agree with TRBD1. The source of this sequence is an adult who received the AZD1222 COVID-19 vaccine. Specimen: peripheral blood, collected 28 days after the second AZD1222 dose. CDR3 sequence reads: CAISGGQGRGYEQYF. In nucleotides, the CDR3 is TGTGCCATCAGTGGGGGACAGGGTCGTGGGTACGAGCAGTACTTC.